This is a list of T cell receptor beta chains from one sample in a study of CD8+ T cells in alopecia areata. Clones were read by immunoSEQ multiplex PCR, and TCRdb kept only the in-frame ones, dropping some. The sample includes about 76,000 clones, around two thirds of them seen just once. The material sequenced was CD8+ T cells sorted from blood, taken at week 24, from a patient treated with tofacitinib. Every receptor here comes from a human donor with alopecia areata. CDR3s include the opening cysteine and the closing phenylalanine or tryptophan. The D gene is left open where the match is weak. The size of a clone is reported for some rows only, either as once, few or many, or as a class for expanded clones.

TRBJ2-6 TRBV4-1 NA NA 14 CASSPRPGANVLTF TGCGCCAGCAGCCCTCGTCCGGGGGCCAACGTCCTGACTTTC
TRBJ2-7 TRBV27 few NA 13 CASGAGTPYEQYF TGTGCCAGCGGCGCCGGGACACCCTACGAGCAGTACTTC
TRBJ2-1 TRBV4-3 NA TRBD1 17 CASSHEPTGTSYNEQFF TGCGCCAGCAGCCATGAACCGACAGGGACCTCCTACAATGAGCAGTTCTTC
TRBJ2-4 TRBV30 NA NA 15 CAWSVPGLAKNIQYF TGTGCCTGGAGTGTACCCGGACTAGCCAAAAACATTCAGTACTTC
TRBJ2-1 TRBV9 NA TRBD2 14 CASSFMTSGTEQFF TGTGCCAGCAGCTTCATGACTAGCGGGACTGAGCAGTTCTTC
TRBJ1-1 TRBV4-1 once NA 14 CASSSVSENTEAFF TGCGCCAGCAGCTCCGTCAGCGAGAACACTGAAGCTTTCTTT
TRBJ1-1 TRBV7-9 few NA 13 CASIYADGTEAFF TGTGCCAGCATTTATGCGGACGGAACTGAAGCTTTCTTT
TRBJ1-1 TRBV5-1 few NA 17 CASSYDSRETLTTEAFF TGCGCCAGCAGCTACGACTCTCGGGAAACATTGACCACTGAAGCTTTCTTT
TRBJ2-1 TRBV27 NA TRBD1 13 CASTRTGYNEQFF TGTGCCAGCACTCGGACAGGGTACAATGAGCAGTTCTTC
TRBJ1-5 TRBV2 NA NA 14 CASSEGDSNQPQHF TGTGCCAGCAGTGAGGGAGATAGCAATCAGCCCCAGCATTTT
TRBJ2-5 TRBV7-9 once TRBD2 15 CASSSGLAGRETQYF TGTGCCAGCAGCTCCGGACTAGCGGGGAGAGAGACCCAGTACTTC
TRBJ2-7 TRBV4-3 NA NA 13 CASSQYSSYEQYF TGCGCCAGCAGCCAATACAGCTCCTACGAGCAGTACTTC
TRBJ2-3 TRBV4-2 NA TRBD2 18 CASSQLGLAGGPTDTQYF TGTGCCAGCAGCCAACTGGGACTAGCGGGGGGACCCACAGATACGCAGTATTTT
TRBJ2-2 TRBV27 NA TRBD1 16 CASSLWSGGAGGELFF TGTGCCAGCAGTTTATGGTCAGGGGGCGCGGGCGGGGAGCTGTTTTTT
TRBJ2-5 TRBV12-5 NA NA 11 CASGDQETQYF TGTGCTAGCGGGGACCAAGAGACCCAGTACTTC
TRBJ2-6 TRBV9 few TRBD2 19 CASSAHPGLASSGANVLTF TGTGCCAGCAGCGCACACCCGGGACTAGCGAGCTCTGGGGCCAACGTCCTGACTTTC
TRBJ2-7 TRBV6-5 NA NA 14 CASSYSSGLYEQYF TGTGCCAGCAGTTACTCTAGCGGACTCTACGAGCAGTACTTC
TRBJ2-7 TRBV29-1 NA TRBD2 13 CSVRGDSSYEQYF TGCAGCGTTCGGGGGGATAGCTCCTACGAGCAGTACTTC
TRBJ1-1 TRBV27 NA TRBD1 14 CASGTGVRNTEAFF TGTGCCAGCGGTACAGGGGTCCGGAACACTGAAGCTTTCTTT
TRBJ2-1 TRBV12-5 NA TRBD1 12 CASGHRGNEQFF TGTGCTAGTGGGCACAGGGGCAATGAGCAGTTCTTC
TRBJ1-1 TRBV25-1 NA NA 13 CASSVGREAEAFF TGTGCCAGCAGTGTTGGACGAGAGGCTGAAGCTTTCTTT
TRBJ2-7 TRBV4-1 NA NA 15 CASSQGGQGAVEQYF TGCGCCAGCAGCCAGGGGGGGCAGGGGGCGGTAGAGCAGTACTTC
TRBJ1-2 TRBV11-2 once TRBD1 16 CASSSGTGWKGYGYTF TGTGCCAGCAGCTCTGGGACAGGGTGGAAGGGGTATGGCTACACCTTC